Below are 24 T cell receptor beta chains sequenced from a single sample in a study of blood T cell repertoires in COVID-19. Data came from immunoSEQ multiplex PCR; TCRdb stores just in-frame clones and leaves some out. Here the sample spans about 230,000 clones, about 85% being singletons. Material for sequencing was peripheral blood. The receptors here all came from a woman younger than 30 who had recovered from COVID-19.

The chain couples TRBV19 to TRBJ2-2, with D tentatively TRBD2 (5 bases). Germline V gives CDR1 LNHDA, CDR2 SQIVND (reference sequence). The V gene lost 7 bases and the J gene lost 0 bases, with 15 bases spanning the gap. This CDR3 contains 16 residues. The CDR3 protein is CASKRSVGSNTGELFF. The CDR3 DNA is TGTGCCAGTAAGCGGTCAGTCGGTTCGAACACCGGGGAGCTGTTTTTT. Variable domain in full (rest from reference TRBV19 and TRBJ2-2): DGGITQSPKYLFRKEGQNVTLSCEQNLNHDAMYWYRQDPGQGLRLIYYSQIVNDFQKGDIAEGYSVSREKKESFPLTVTSAQKNPTAFYLCASKRSVGSNTGELFFGEGSRLTVL.

This chain connects TRBV30 to TRBJ1-4; D is possibly TRBD1 (5 bases). Germline CDR1 and CDR2: GTSNPN and SVGIG (reference sequence). Trimming shortened V by 1 base and J by 5 bases, and 11 bases separated the two germline ends. The CDR3 is 14 amino acids. CDR3: CAWSAAPGNEKLFF. The CDR3 nucleotides are TGTGCCTGGAGTGCCGCCCCAGGGAATGAAAAACTGTTTTTT.

The rearrangement links TRBV9 to TRBJ2-7; TRBD2 aligns across 10 bases. Germline CDR1 and CDR2: SGDLS and YYNGEE. Losses at the gene ends were 4 bases for V and 3 bases for J; bases not matched to a gene: 10. The CDR3 spans 16 residues. The CDR3 here is CASSPRAASGSYEQYF. The CDR3, as DNA: TGTGCCAGCAGCCCAAGGGCGGCTAGCGGGAGCTACGAGCAGTACTTC.

The table lists this clone with a count of one. This chain uses TRBV6-5 with TRBJ1-2; D is uncertain. CDR1 MNHEY and CDR2 SVGAGI come from the germline V gene. This CDR3 is built from 11 residues. Trimming took 11 bases from V and 2 from J, leaving 9 bases between them. The CDR3 DNA sequence: TGTGCCGGCCGGGGAAACTATGGCTACACCTTC. It yields the protein CAGRGNYGYTF.

The rearrangement joins TRBV7-2 to TRBJ2-7, with TRBD1 matching over 10 bases. The CDR3 has 15 amino acids. CDR1 and CDR2 (germline): SGHTA, FQGNSA. The junction had 5 bases not matched to a gene; V was cut back by 0 bases and J by 6 bases. The CDR3 coding sequence is TGTGCCAGCAGCTTAGCCGGGACAGGGGAGTCCGAGCAGTACTTC. Translating it yields CASSLAGTGESEQYF.

This rearrangement joins TRBV5-1 to TRBJ1-5; no clear D gene. CDR1 is SGHRS, CDR2 YFSETQ, per germline. The germline V and J ends were trimmed by 0 bases and 9 bases, with 13 bases remaining between them. This CDR3 has 14 amino acids. The CDR3 is CASSLGSGSGPQHF. The CDR3 region has the DNA TGCGCCAGCAGCTTGGGGTCAGGCTCAGGGCCCCAGCATTTT.

This sequence joins TRBV27 and TRBJ2-1, with 9 bases matching TRBD1. In germline, CDR1 is MNHEY, CDR2 SMNVEV (reference sequence). The V gene end was trimmed by 2 bases and the J gene end by 6 bases; junction bases not matched to a gene: 14. The CDR3 totals 18 residues. CDR3 DNA: TGTGCCAGCAGTTTAACCCCTTCGGGGACAGGGAAGGCCAATGAGCAGTTCTTC. Translation: CASSLTPSGTGKANEQFF.

The rearrangement links TRBV19 to TRBJ2-4; weak D call: TRBD2 (5 bases). The ends were cut back, 4 bases at V and 0 bases at J, with 10 bases in the middle. This CDR3 comprises 15 residues. Germline V gene data show CDR1 as LNHDA and CDR2 as SQIVND (reference sequence). The DNA of the CDR3 is TGTGCCAGTAGTAGGACTGCCCTAGCCAAAAACATTCAGTACTTC. Amino acids: CASSRTALAKNIQYF.

The J gene is TRBJ1-1, the V gene TRBV18, with TRBD1 as a possible D gene (5 bases). Trimming cost V 2 bases and J 5 bases, with 15 bases left between them. This CDR3 spans 15 amino acids. Germline V gene data show CDR1 as KGHSH and CDR2 as LQKENI. The CDR3, as DNA: TGTGCCAGCTCACCAATCGGGGCCGGGGGGACTGAAGCTTTCTTT. This encodes CASSPIGAGGTEAFF.

The chain is built from TRBV19 and TRBJ2-2; D is uncertain. Germline V lookup: CDR1 LNHDA, CDR2 SQIVND (reference sequence). The CDR3 is made up of 13 amino acids. Trimming took 6 bases from V and 2 from J, leaving 7 bases between them. CDR3 bases: TGTGCCAGTAGGGCCCAAAACACCGGGGAGCTGTTTTTT. Protein: CASRAQNTGELFF.

The CDR3 sequence: CASSFGLAGTQFF. CDR3 coding DNA: TGTGCCAGCAGCTTTGGACTAGCGGGGACCCAGTTCTTC. The J gene is TRBJ2-1, the V gene TRBV11-2; 12 bases align to TRBD2. CDR1 SGHAT and CDR2 FQNNGV come from the germline V gene. V was pared by 3 bases and J by 13 bases, with 4 bases of the junction left unmatched. This CDR3 has 13 amino acids.

The rearrangement uses TRBV7-2 and TRBJ2-3; 14 bases agree with TRBD2. Losses at the gene ends were 5 bases for V and 3 bases for J; bases not matched to a gene: 4. CDR3 size: 16 residues. CDR1 is SGHTA and CDR2 is FQGNSA in the germline V gene. CDR3 protein: CASSLGLAGVTDTQYF. CDR3 nucleotide sequence: TGTGCCAGCAGCCTGGGACTAGCGGGAGTGACAGATACGCAGTATTTT.

The sample holds one count of this clone. This chain joins TRBV2 and TRBJ1-3; the D is unclear. V lost 3 bases to trimming and J lost 4 bases, with 4 bases between them. The germline gives CDR1 SNHLY, CDR2 FYNNEI. The CDR3 covers 12 residues. CDR3 nucleotides: TGTGCCAGCAGTGAGGAGGGAAACACCATATATTTT. This translates into CASSEEGNTIYF.

The chain has TRBV9 and TRBJ2-7; the D is unclear. CDR3 length equals 14 residues. CDR1 is SGDLS and CDR2 is YYNGEE in the germline V gene. Trimming took off 0 bases at V and 5 bases at J, with 12 bases between the two ends. Here the CDR3 reads CASSVAPSRDEQYF. The CDR3 DNA reads TGTGCCAGCAGCGTAGCCCCCAGCCGGGACGAGCAGTACTTC.

The chain has TRBV13 and TRBJ1-2; possible D gene TRBD1, 5 bases. V lost 2 bases to trimming and J lost 6 bases, with 10 bases between them. The CDR3 length is 13 residues. Germline loops: CDR1 PRHDT, CDR2 FYEKMQ (reference sequence). In DNA form, the CDR3 reads TGTGCCAGCAGCTTAATGCAGGGAAATGGCTACACCTTC. This translates into CASSLMQGNGYTF.

This rearrangement joins TRBV21-1 to TRBJ1-5; the table assigns TRBD1, which was not confirmed against the DNA. TRBV21-1 is labeled a pseudogene. The CDR3 is made up of 18 amino acids. The CDR3 DNA reads TGTGCCAGCAGCAAGGAGGAAGGGGGACAGTGGGTCAATCAGCCCCAGCATTTT. Translated: CASSKEEGGQWVNQPQHF.

The chain carries TRBV7-9 and TRBJ2-7; 8 nucleotides match TRBD2. Germline V gene lookup returns CDR1 SEHNR and CDR2 FQNEAQ (reference sequence). The CDR3 consists of 14 residues. V was clipped by 5 bases and J by 3 bases; unmatched bases: 6. The CDR3: CASSAGLGNYEQYF. CDR3 nucleotide sequence: TGTGCCAGCAGCGCGGGACTAGGGAACTACGAGCAGTACTTC.

CDR3 region: CASRESGTAYGYTF. CDR3 coding DNA: TGTGCCAGCAGGGAATCCGGGACAGCCTATGGCTACACCTTC. The chain joins TRBV2 to TRBJ1-2; 7 positions match TRBD1. Trimming at V came to 6 bases and at J to 4 bases, leaving 8 bases not matched to a gene. Per germline, CDR1 SNHLY and CDR2 FYNNEI. This CDR3 contains 14 residues.

The CDR3 loop reads CASGLLSLAEEQYF. CDR3 DNA: TGTGCTAGTGGTTTGTTGTCGCTAGCTGAAGAGCAGTACTTC. This sequence joins TRBV12-5 and TRBJ2-7, with D tentatively TRBD2 (5 bases). Germline lookup yields CDR1 LGHNT and CDR2 FRNRAP. This CDR3 has 14 amino acids. Deletions cut 2 bases from V and 7 bases from J, with 15 bases between. Using reference TRBV12-5 and TRBJ2-7 for the parts outside the CDR3, the full variable domain is DARVTQTPRHKVTEMGQEVTMRCQPILGHNTVFWYRQTMMQGLELLAYFRNRAPLDDSGMPKDRFSAEMPDATLATLKIQPSEPRDSAVYFCASGLLSLAEEQYFGPGTRLTVT.

This clone occurred once. This rearrangement joins TRBV18 to TRBJ2-7, with TRBD1 as a possible D gene (5 bases). CDR1 and CDR2 from the germline V gene are KGHSH and LQKENI. This CDR3 is built from 16 residues. The ends were cut back, 4 bases at V and 5 bases at J, with 21 bases in the middle. CDR3 amino acids: CASSLLGQGINHEQYF. In DNA, the CDR3 is TGTGCCAGCTCACTCCTCGGGCAGGGAATCAACCACGAGCAGTACTTC.

This clone has a handful of counts. This chain connects TRBV9 to TRBJ1-3; no clear D gene. V was shortened by 0 bases and J by 6 bases, with 7 bases between the two germline ends. The V gene's germline CDR1 is SGDLS and CDR2 YYNGEE. CDR3 size: 13 residues. CDR3 nucleotide sequence: TGTGCCAGCAGCGTAGGGCACGAAAACACCATATATTTT. Protein: CASSVGHENTIYF.

The V call is TRBV7-6, the J call TRBJ1-1; 7 bases line up with TRBD1. Germline-derived CDR1 and CDR2 are SGHVS and FNYEAQ. With 2 bases clipped from V and 5 bases from J, the junction kept 11 bases outside the gene matches. The CDR3 runs 16 residues. DNA of the CDR3: TGTGCCAGCAGCTTAATTGGAGGGGGCGTAGGGACTGAAGCTTTCTTT. Its protein is CASSLIGGGVGTEAFF.

This rearrangement joins TRBV30 to TRBJ1-2, with 10 bases aligning to TRBD1. The CDR3 contains 15 residues. Germline loops: CDR1 GTSNPN, CDR2 SVGIG (reference sequence). The V and J ends lost 3 bases and 7 bases, in that order; junction bases with no gene match: 11. CDR3 in amino acids: CAWRGNLRTGGGYTF. Written as DNA, the CDR3 is TGTGCCTGGAGAGGAAATCTGAGGACAGGGGGTGGCTACACCTTC.

This clone was seen once. This chain links TRBV7-3 with TRBJ2-1, with 8 bases matching TRBD1. V shed 5 bases, J shed 6 bases, and the junction held 12 bases outside the gene matches. CDR3 length equals 16 residues. The germline CDR1 and CDR2 sequences are SGHTA and FQGTGA. The CDR3 nucleotides are TGTGCCAGCAGCCAACGGTGGGACAGGACAATCAATGAGCAGTTCTTC. Amino acid sequence: CASSQRWDRTINEQFF.